This TCR beta chain was found in a study of control samples from healthy donors and cancer patients. Here immunoSEQ multiplex PCR was the method, and the copy in TCRdb shows in-frame clones only, minus some. The sample lists roughly 58,000 clones; around 87% were seen once. Germline V gene sequence: CDR1 SNHLY, CDR2 FYNNEI. There are 15 residues in the CDR3. Trimming cost V 4 bases and J 9 bases, with 16 bases left between them. The chain links TRBV2 to TRBJ1-6, with D perhaps matching TRBD1 (6 bases). This receptor was identified in a woman aged 60-75 years with lung cancer. The material sequenced was PBMCs. The CDR3 region is CASSVGGPPPSPLHF. CDR3 bases: TGTGCCAGCAGTGTCGGGGGGCCGCCGCCTTCACCCCTCCACTTT.